A single T cell receptor (beta chain) is shown here with its context. This specimen belongs to a study of blood T cell repertoires in COVID-19. In the study overall: The samples span acute and convalescent COVID-19 from the United States, Italy and Spain. Sources were T cells, B-cell-depleted T cells, or PBMCs; the material itself was cDNA or gDNA.

Individuals drawn from around 25 US areas were roughly 18 to 100 years old. In the study's own analysis: Estimates of nucleated cell counts were drawn from the amplification of reference gene primers. The table came from immunoSEQ multiplex PCR; TCRdb's copy has only in-frame clones and leaves some out. V and J calls and clone size are those listed in that table; D and trimming were worked out from the DNA. The sample includes 400,000 to 550,000 clones, 70% to 90% of them seen just once. V was clipped by 5 bases and J by 6 bases, with 17 bases between them. The CDR3 contains 16 residues. CDR1 is SGHVS, CDR2 FQNEAQ, per germline.

This TCR was sampled from a woman aged 18-35 years with acute COVID-19. Specimen: PBMCs or T cells enriched from blood (not recorded which). V is TRBV7-8 and J is TRBJ1-6, with a weak D call TRBD1 (6 bases). The CDR3 loop reads CASSHSRGGANSPLHF. The CDR3 DNA follows: TGTGCCAGCAGCCATAGCAGGGGAGGGGCTAATTCACCCCTCCACTTT.